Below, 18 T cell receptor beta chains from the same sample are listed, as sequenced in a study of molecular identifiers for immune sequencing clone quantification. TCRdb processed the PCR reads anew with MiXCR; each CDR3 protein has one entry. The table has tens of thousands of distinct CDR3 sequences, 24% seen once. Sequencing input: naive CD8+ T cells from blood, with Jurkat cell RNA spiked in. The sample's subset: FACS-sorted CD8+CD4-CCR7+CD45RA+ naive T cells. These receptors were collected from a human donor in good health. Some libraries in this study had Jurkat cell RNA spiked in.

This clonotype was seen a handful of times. The CDR3 spells CASSFRDRGSAGELFF. CDR3 in DNA: TGTGCCAGCAGTTTCCGGGACAGGGGAAGTGCCGGGGAGCTGTTTTTT. The J gene is TRBJ2-2, the V gene TRBV6-5; TRBD1 matches at 10 bases. Germline V gene lookup returns CDR1 MNHEY and CDR2 SVGAGI. J lost 6 bases, V lost 4 bases, and 8 bases had no gene match. The CDR3 loop spans 16 amino acids.

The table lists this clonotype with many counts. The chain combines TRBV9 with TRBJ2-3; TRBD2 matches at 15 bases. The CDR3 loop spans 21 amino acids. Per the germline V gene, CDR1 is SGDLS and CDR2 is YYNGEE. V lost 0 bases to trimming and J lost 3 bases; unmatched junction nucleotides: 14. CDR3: CASSVAGGLAGGMGRTDTQYF. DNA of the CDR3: TGTGCCAGCAGCGTAGCTGGGGGACTAGCGGGAGGAATGGGCAGAACAGATACGCAGTATTTT.

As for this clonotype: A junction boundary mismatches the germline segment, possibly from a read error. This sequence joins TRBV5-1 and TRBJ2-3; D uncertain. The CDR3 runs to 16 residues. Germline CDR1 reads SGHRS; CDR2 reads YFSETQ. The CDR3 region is CANSLGGNELLDTQYF. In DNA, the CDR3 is TGCGCCAACAGCTTGGGTGGGAATGAGCTTCTGGATACGCAGTATTTT. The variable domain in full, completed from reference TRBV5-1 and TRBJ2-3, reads KAGVTQTPRYLIKTRGQQVTLSCSPISGHRSVSWYQQTPGQGLQFLFEYFSETQRNKGNFPGRFSGRQFSNSRSEMNVSTLELGDSALYLCANSLGGNELLDTQYFGPGTRLTVL.

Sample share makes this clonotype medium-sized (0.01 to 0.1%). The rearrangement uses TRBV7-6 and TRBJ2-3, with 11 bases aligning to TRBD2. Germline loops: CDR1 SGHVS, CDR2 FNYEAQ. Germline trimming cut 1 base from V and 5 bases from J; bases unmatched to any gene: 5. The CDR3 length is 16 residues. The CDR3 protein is CASSLDSSGRQDTQYF. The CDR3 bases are TGTGCCAGCAGCTTAGATTCTAGCGGGAGGCAAGATACGCAGTATTTT.

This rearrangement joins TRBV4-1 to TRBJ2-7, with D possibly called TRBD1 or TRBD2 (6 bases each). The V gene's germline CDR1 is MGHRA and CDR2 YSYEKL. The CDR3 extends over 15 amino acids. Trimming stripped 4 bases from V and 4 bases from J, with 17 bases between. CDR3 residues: CASSRKKEGGYEQYF. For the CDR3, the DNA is TGCGCCAGCAGCCGAAAAAAGGAGGGGGGTTACGAGCAGTACTTC.

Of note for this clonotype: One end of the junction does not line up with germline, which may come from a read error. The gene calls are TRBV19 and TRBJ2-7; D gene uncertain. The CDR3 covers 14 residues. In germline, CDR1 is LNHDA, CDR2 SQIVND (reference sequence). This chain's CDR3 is CASSSVTGAYEQHF. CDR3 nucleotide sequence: TGTGCCAGTAGTAGTGTCACGGGCGCCTACGAGCAGCACTTC. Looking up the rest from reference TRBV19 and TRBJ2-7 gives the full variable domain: DGGITQSPKYLFRKEGQNVTLSCEQNLNHDAMYWYRQDPGQGLRLIYYSQIVNDFQKGDIAEGYSVSREKKESFPLTVTSAQKNPTAFYLCASSSVTGAYEQHFGPGTRLTVT.

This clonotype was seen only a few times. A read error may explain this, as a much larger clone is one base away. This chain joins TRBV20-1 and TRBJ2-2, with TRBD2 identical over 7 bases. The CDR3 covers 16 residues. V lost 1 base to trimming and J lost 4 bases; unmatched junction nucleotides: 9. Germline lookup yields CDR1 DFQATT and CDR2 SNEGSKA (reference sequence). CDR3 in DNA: TGCAGTGCTAGAGGTCGGGAGGCCGCCGGCACCGGGGAGCTGTTTTTT. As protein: CSARGREAAGTGELFF.

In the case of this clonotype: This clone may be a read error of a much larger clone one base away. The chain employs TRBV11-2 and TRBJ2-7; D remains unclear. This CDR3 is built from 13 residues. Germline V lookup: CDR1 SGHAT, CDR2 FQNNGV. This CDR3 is CASSWAFSYEEYF. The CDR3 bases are TGTGCCAGCAGCTGGGCCTTCTCCTACGAGGAGTACTTC.

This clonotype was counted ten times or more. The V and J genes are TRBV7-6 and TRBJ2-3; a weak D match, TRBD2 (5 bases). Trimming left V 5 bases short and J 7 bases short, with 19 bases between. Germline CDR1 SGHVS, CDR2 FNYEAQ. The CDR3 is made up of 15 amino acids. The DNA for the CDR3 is TGTGCCAGCAGCGCGGAGGCCTCCCTGACCCATACGCAGTATTTT. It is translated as CASSAEASLTHTQYF.

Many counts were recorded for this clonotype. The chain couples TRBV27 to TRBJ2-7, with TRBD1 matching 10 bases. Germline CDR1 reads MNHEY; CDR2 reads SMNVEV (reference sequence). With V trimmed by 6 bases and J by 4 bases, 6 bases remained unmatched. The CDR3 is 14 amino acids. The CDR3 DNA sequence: TGTGCCAGCAGCACAGGACAGGGGGGATACGAGCAGTACTTC. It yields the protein CASSTGQGGYEQYF.

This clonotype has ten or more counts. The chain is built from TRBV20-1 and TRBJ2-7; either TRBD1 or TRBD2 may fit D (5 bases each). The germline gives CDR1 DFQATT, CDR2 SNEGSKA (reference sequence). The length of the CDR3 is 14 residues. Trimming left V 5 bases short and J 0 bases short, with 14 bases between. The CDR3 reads CSAVPGPYSYEQYF. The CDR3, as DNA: TGCAGTGCTGTTCCGGGGCCCTACTCCTACGAGCAGTACTTC.

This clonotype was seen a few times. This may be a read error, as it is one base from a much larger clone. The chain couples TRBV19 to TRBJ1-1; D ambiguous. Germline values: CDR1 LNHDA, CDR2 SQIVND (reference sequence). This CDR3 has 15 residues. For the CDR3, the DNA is TGTGCCAGTAGTATATTCCCACAGACGAACACTGGAGCTTTCTTT. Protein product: CASSIFPQTNTGAFF.

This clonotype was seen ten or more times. The CDR3 bases are TGTGCCAGCAGCCCCGGAGGGGTAGGGGTGGGAGAGCAGTACTTC. Its translation is CASSPGGVGVGEQYF. The chain links TRBV7-9 to TRBJ2-7; perhaps TRBD2 as D (6 bases). CDR1 is SEHNR and CDR2 is FQNEAQ in the germline V gene (reference sequence). CDR3 length: 15 amino acids. Between the trimmed V and J ends, which lost 5 bases and 7 bases, there was a span of 21 bases.

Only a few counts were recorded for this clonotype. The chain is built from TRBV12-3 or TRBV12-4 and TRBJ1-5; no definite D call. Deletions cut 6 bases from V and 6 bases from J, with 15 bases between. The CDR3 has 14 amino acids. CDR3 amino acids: CASSPDGVVQPQHF. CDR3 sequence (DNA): TGTGCCAGCAGCCCGGATGGCGTAGTTCAGCCCCAGCATTTT.

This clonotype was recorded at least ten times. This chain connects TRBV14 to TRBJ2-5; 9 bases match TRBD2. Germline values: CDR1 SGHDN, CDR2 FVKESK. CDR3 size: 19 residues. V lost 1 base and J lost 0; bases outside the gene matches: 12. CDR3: CASSQGLGVAGVYQETQYF. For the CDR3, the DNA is TGTGCCAGCAGCCAAGGGTTGGGAGTAGCGGGGGTCTACCAAGAGACCCAGTACTTC.

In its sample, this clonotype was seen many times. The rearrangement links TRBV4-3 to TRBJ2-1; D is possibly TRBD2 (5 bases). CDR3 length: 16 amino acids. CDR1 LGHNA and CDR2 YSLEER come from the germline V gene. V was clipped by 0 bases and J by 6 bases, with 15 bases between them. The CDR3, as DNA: TGCGCCAGCAGCCAAGATAGAGGGCTAGCTGGCAATGAGCAGTTCTTC. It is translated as CASSQDRGLAGNEQFF.

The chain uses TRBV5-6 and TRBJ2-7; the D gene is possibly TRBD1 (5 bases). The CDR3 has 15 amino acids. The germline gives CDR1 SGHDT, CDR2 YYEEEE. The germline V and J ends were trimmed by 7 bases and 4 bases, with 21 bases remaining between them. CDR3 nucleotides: TGTGCCAGCTGCTCAAACTCCAGGGTCTTGTACGAGCAGTACTTC. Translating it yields CASCSNSRVLYEQYF.

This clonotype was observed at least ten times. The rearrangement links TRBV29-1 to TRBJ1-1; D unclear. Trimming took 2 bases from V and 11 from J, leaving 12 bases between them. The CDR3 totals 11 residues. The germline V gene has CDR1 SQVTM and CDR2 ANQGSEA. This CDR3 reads CSVEITMGAFF. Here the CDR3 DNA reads TGCAGCGTTGAAATCACCATGGGCGCTTTCTTT.